Listed below are T cell receptor beta chains from one sample, sequenced in a study of blood T cell repertoires in COVID-19. The method was immunoSEQ multiplex PCR; TCRdb's version includes in-frame clones alone and lacks a portion of them. There are roughly 120,000 clones in the sample; roughly 91% occur only once, and 3% to 3.5% lies in the top ten. The material sequenced was peripheral blood. The receptors stem from a woman aged 45-65 years with acute or convalescent COVID-19. CDR3s include the opening cysteine and the closing phenylalanine or tryptophan. A D gene is named only where the DNA matches it firmly. Only some rows state a clone size, as once, few, many or a class for expanded clones.

j_gene: TRBJ1-1
d_gene: .
v_gene: TRBV7-9
abundance: .
CDR3nt: TGTGCCAGCAGCTTCCGGGAGAGAACTGAAGCTTTCTTT
CDR3aa: CASSFRERTEAFF

j_gene: TRBJ1-4
d_gene: .
v_gene: TRBV7-9
abundance: few
CDR3nt: TGTGCCAGCAGCTCAACCGGGAGTCATCGTGAAAAACTGTTTTTT
CDR3aa: CASSSTGSHREKLFF

j_gene: TRBJ2-3
d_gene: TRBD1
v_gene: TRBV24-1
abundance: .
CDR3nt: TGTGCCACCAGTGGTCGGACAGGGACCACAGATACGCAGTATTTT
CDR3aa: CATSGRTGTTDTQYF

j_gene: TRBJ1-2
d_gene: TRBD1
v_gene: TRBV19
abundance: .
CDR3nt: TGTGCCAGTAGTGCGGACAGGACTAACTATGGCTACACCTTC
CDR3aa: CASSADRTNYGYTF

j_gene: TRBJ1-2
d_gene: .
v_gene: TRBV6-2/TRBV6-3
abundance: once
CDR3nt: TGTGCCAGCAGTCCCCGCGGAGGGTCGGGCTATGGCTACACCTTC
CDR3aa: CASSPRGGSGYGYTF

j_gene: TRBJ1-2
d_gene: TRBD1
v_gene: TRBV12-3/TRBV12-4
abundance: .
CDR3nt: TGTGCCAGCAGCCTAACAGGGGGACGAGGCTACACCTTC
CDR3aa: CASSLTGGRGYTF

j_gene: TRBJ2-7
d_gene: .
v_gene: TRBV14
abundance: .
CDR3nt: TGTGCCAGCAGCCAAGGACTGAATTACGAGCAGTACTTC
CDR3aa: CASSQGLNYEQYF

j_gene: TRBJ2-1
d_gene: TRBD2
v_gene: TRBV4-2
abundance: .
CDR3nt: TGTGCCAGCAGCCAGGACACTAGCGGGAGCTCAGCCTACAATGAGCAGTTCTTC
CDR3aa: CASSQDTSGSSAYNEQFF

j_gene: TRBJ2-1
d_gene: .
v_gene: TRBV7-8
abundance: .
CDR3nt: TGTGCCAGCAGAACAACCCCCGTTGGGGGGGAGCAGTTCTTC
CDR3aa: CASRTTPVGGEQFF

j_gene: TRBJ1-3
d_gene: TRBD1
v_gene: TRBV25-1
abundance: .
CDR3nt: TGTGCCAGCAACGAACAGGGGGCTGGAAACACCATATATTTT
CDR3aa: CASNEQGAGNTIYF

j_gene: TRBJ1-1
d_gene: TRBD1
v_gene: TRBV18
abundance: .
CDR3nt: TGTGCCAGCTCACGAAGCGAGGGGGCGCCAGCTTTCTTT
CDR3aa: CASSRSEGAPAFF

j_gene: TRBJ2-2
d_gene: .
v_gene: TRBV12-2
abundance: .
CDR3nt: TGTGCAAGTCGCTTAGTGAAGGGGGTGAACATGACCGCGAACACCGGGGAGCTGTTTTTT
CDR3aa: CASRLVKGVNMTANTGELFF

j_gene: TRBJ2-1
d_gene: .
v_gene: TRBV28
abundance: once
CDR3nt: TGTGCCAGCAGTTTGGGTGTTCGTTCTCGGGGTGAGCAGTTCTTC
CDR3aa: CASSLGVRSRGEQFF

j_gene: TRBJ2-5
d_gene: .
v_gene: TRBV21-1
abundance: .
CDR3nt: TGTGCCAGCAGCAAAGGAAGGTGGCGAAGACAGGGGATCACGGAAGAGACCCAGTACTTC
CDR3aa: CASSKGRWRRQGITEETQYF

j_gene: TRBJ2-1
d_gene: .
v_gene: TRBV7-2
abundance: .
CDR3nt: TGTGCCAGCAGCTTACAAAGCGGACACAATGAGCAGTTCTTC
CDR3aa: CASSLQSGHNEQFF

j_gene: TRBJ2-5
d_gene: .
v_gene: TRBV20-1
abundance: .
CDR3nt: TGCAGTGCTAACCGGCAAGAGACCCAGTACTTC
CDR3aa: CSANRQETQYF

j_gene: TRBJ1-1
d_gene: TRBD1
v_gene: TRBV7-9
abundance: once
CDR3nt: TGTGCCAGCAGTCCACAGGGGTTGGGGAACACTGAAGCTTTCTTT
CDR3aa: CASSPQGLGNTEAFF

j_gene: TRBJ2-1
d_gene: TRBD1
v_gene: TRBV19
abundance: .
CDR3nt: TGTGCCAGTAGTACAGCCTCCACAGGGGGCAAGCAGTTCTTC
CDR3aa: CASSTASTGGKQFF

j_gene: TRBJ2-3
d_gene: TRBD2
v_gene: TRBV29-1
abundance: .
CDR3nt: TGCAGCGTTGAGACTAGCGGGAGTGCAGATACGCAGTATTTT
CDR3aa: CSVETSGSADTQYF

j_gene: TRBJ1-2
d_gene: TRBD1
v_gene: TRBV6-5
abundance: .
CDR3nt: TGTGCCAGCAGTAGACCGGGACAGGCTAACTATGGCTACACCTTC
CDR3aa: CASSRPGQANYGYTF

j_gene: TRBJ2-5
d_gene: .
v_gene: TRBV19
abundance: .
CDR3nt: TGTGCCAGTAGCCCCGGGTCCCCAGGGGAGACCCAGTACTTC
CDR3aa: CASSPGSPGETQYF

j_gene: TRBJ2-1
d_gene: .
v_gene: TRBV30
abundance: .
CDR3nt: TGTGCCTTCATCCCAGCGAGCTCCTACAATGAGCAGTTCTTC
CDR3aa: CAFIPASSYNEQFF

j_gene: TRBJ1-5
d_gene: .
v_gene: TRBV5-1
abundance: .
CDR3nt: TGCGCCAGCAGCTATGGACAGAATCAGCCCCAGCATTTT
CDR3aa: CASSYGQNQPQHF

j_gene: TRBJ1-6
d_gene: TRBD1
v_gene: TRBV30
abundance: .
CDR3nt: TGTGCCTGGGCCAAAGGGACAGGCCGCGGGTCACCCCTCCACTTT
CDR3aa: CAWAKGTGRGSPLHF

j_gene: TRBJ1-6
d_gene: TRBD1
v_gene: TRBV28
abundance: once
CDR3nt: TGTGCCACAACCGGGACAGGGGGCAATAATTCACCCCTCCACTTT
CDR3aa: CATTGTGGNNSPLHF

j_gene: TRBJ2-7
d_gene: TRBD1
v_gene: TRBV28
abundance: few
CDR3nt: TGTGCCAGCAGTAACCCCGACAGGGGATTTCCCTACGAGCAGTACTTC
CDR3aa: CASSNPDRGFPYEQYF

j_gene: TRBJ2-3
d_gene: .
v_gene: TRBV6-6
abundance: .
CDR3nt: TGTGCCAGCAGTTACCCTTCTCTACAGGGCACAGATACGCAGTATTTT
CDR3aa: CASSYPSLQGTDTQYF

j_gene: TRBJ2-5
d_gene: .
v_gene: TRBV5-1
abundance: .
CDR3nt: TGCGCCAGCCGTCAAGCGTATCGAGGATCAGGGGAGACCCAGTACTTC
CDR3aa: CASRQAYRGSGETQYF

j_gene: TRBJ2-1
d_gene: TRBD2
v_gene: TRBV18
abundance: once
CDR3nt: TGTGCCAGCTCACCACTATCGGCTAGCGGGAGCGGTGAGCAGTTCTTC
CDR3aa: CASSPLSASGSGEQFF

j_gene: TRBJ1-6
d_gene: .
v_gene: TRBV28
abundance: .
CDR3nt: TGTGCCAGCAGCCCAGGGAATTCACCCCTCCACTTT
CDR3aa: CASSPGNSPLHF

j_gene: TRBJ2-5
d_gene: .
v_gene: TRBV3-1/TRBV3-2
abundance: .
CDR3nt: TGTGCCAGCAGCCAAGTAGGTTTAGCAGCCCAAGAGACCCAGTACTTC
CDR3aa: CASSQVGLAAQETQYF

j_gene: TRBJ2-3
d_gene: .
v_gene: TRBV6-2/TRBV6-3
abundance: .
CDR3nt: TGTGCCAGCAGTTTTAACCGACAGAACACAGATACGCAGTATTTT
CDR3aa: CASSFNRQNTDTQYF

j_gene: TRBJ1-1
d_gene: .
v_gene: TRBV7-8
abundance: .
CDR3nt: TGTGCCAGCAGCTTGGGGGGGCGAGATACTGAAGCTTTCTTT
CDR3aa: CASSLGGRDTEAFF

j_gene: TRBJ1-3
d_gene: .
v_gene: TRBV19
abundance: .
CDR3nt: TGTGCCAGTAGTATGCGGCGGGCTTCGTCTGGAAACACCATATATTTT
CDR3aa: CASSMRRASSGNTIYF

j_gene: TRBJ2-1
d_gene: .
v_gene: TRBV19
abundance: .
CDR3nt: TGTGCCAGTATGAACCAAACGAATAGGCAGTTCTTC
CDR3aa: CASMNQTNRQFF

j_gene: TRBJ2-7
d_gene: TRBD2
v_gene: TRBV6-5
abundance: .
CDR3nt: TGTGCCAGCATTTATCGGGGAGGGCCGAACGAGCAGTACTTC
CDR3aa: CASIYRGGPNEQYF

j_gene: TRBJ1-5
d_gene: .
v_gene: TRBV19
abundance: many
CDR3nt: TGTGCCAGTAGTATGAGGTTAACAGGACCTGTTAGCAATCAGCCCCAGCATTTT
CDR3aa: CASSMRLTGPVSNQPQHF

j_gene: TRBJ2-3
d_gene: TRBD2
v_gene: TRBV27
abundance: .
CDR3nt: TGTGCCAGCAGTTTACGGTCTAGCGGGACTAGCACAGATACGCAGTATTTT
CDR3aa: CASSLRSSGTSTDTQYF

j_gene: TRBJ2-7
d_gene: TRBD1
v_gene: TRBV6-5
abundance: .
CDR3nt: TGTGCCAGCAGTTACTCCGGGACAGACTACGAGCAGTACTTC
CDR3aa: CASSYSGTDYEQYF

j_gene: TRBJ1-2
d_gene: .
v_gene: TRBV6-5
abundance: .
CDR3nt: TGTGCCAGCAGTCAGAACTATGGCTACACCTTC
CDR3aa: CASSQNYGYTF

j_gene: TRBJ2-2
d_gene: TRBD2
v_gene: TRBV2
abundance: .
CDR3nt: TGTGCCAGCTGGGGCACTAGCGACACCGGGGAGCTGTTTTTT
CDR3aa: CASWGTSDTGELFF

j_gene: TRBJ1-2
d_gene: .
v_gene: TRBV2
abundance: .
CDR3nt: TGTGCCAGCAGTTCTGCAGGGGCGGATGGCTACACCTTC
CDR3aa: CASSSAGADGYTF

j_gene: TRBJ2-7
d_gene: TRBD2
v_gene: TRBV7-2
abundance: .
CDR3nt: TGTGCCAGCAGCCCCAGGACTAGCGGGACGAACGAGCAGTACTTC
CDR3aa: CASSPRTSGTNEQYF

j_gene: TRBJ2-7
d_gene: TRBD2
v_gene: TRBV27
abundance: .
CDR3nt: TGTGCCAGCACCGAAGGACTAGCGGGAGAATACGAGCAGTACTTC
CDR3aa: CASTEGLAGEYEQYF

j_gene: TRBJ1-4
d_gene: TRBD1
v_gene: TRBV5-1
abundance: .
CDR3nt: TGCGCCAGCAGCTTAAGGAGCGGACAGGGAGGTGAAAAACTGTTTTTT
CDR3aa: CASSLRSGQGGEKLFF

j_gene: TRBJ1-5
d_gene: .
v_gene: TRBV2
abundance: once
CDR3nt: TGTGCCAGCAGTGACAGATCTCAGCCCCAGCATTTT
CDR3aa: CASSDRSQPQHF

j_gene: TRBJ2-1
d_gene: TRBD2
v_gene: TRBV10-1
abundance: .
CDR3nt: TGCGCCAGCAGTCGGCGGGAGGAATACAATGAGCAGTTCTTC
CDR3aa: CASSRREEYNEQFF

j_gene: TRBJ2-7
d_gene: TRBD1
v_gene: TRBV5-1
abundance: .
CDR3nt: TGCGCCAGCAGCCCACAGGGGTTTACGGGTTCTATATCCTACGAGCAGTACTTC
CDR3aa: CASSPQGFTGSISYEQYF

j_gene: TRBJ1-5
d_gene: TRBD1
v_gene: TRBV2
abundance: .
CDR3nt: TGTGCCAGCAGCCCAGGGGGATTTAGCAATCAGCCCCAGCATTTT
CDR3aa: CASSPGGFSNQPQHF

j_gene: TRBJ2-2
d_gene: TRBD2
v_gene: TRBV4-2
abundance: .
CDR3nt: TGTGCCAGCAGCCCTCAAGCAACTAGCGGGACCTACACCGGGGAGCTGTTTTTT
CDR3aa: CASSPQATSGTYTGELFF

j_gene: TRBJ2-2
d_gene: .
v_gene: TRBV15
abundance: .
CDR3nt: TGTGCCACCAGCAGAGTTGGGGGCCGAGCCTTGGCCGGGGAGCTGTTTTTT
CDR3aa: CATSRVGGRALAGELFF

j_gene: TRBJ2-7
d_gene: TRBD1
v_gene: TRBV2
abundance: .
CDR3nt: TGTGCCAGCAGTGTAGGCACAGGGGTAGCCTACGAGCAGTACTTC
CDR3aa: CASSVGTGVAYEQYF

j_gene: TRBJ2-5
d_gene: .
v_gene: TRBV5-4
abundance: .
CDR3nt: TGTGCCAGCAGCTCTCAAGCGGGTAGCGAGACCCAGTACTTC
CDR3aa: CASSSQAGSETQYF